Detailed here is one T cell receptor (beta chain). Its target is unknown. Method: immunoSEQ multiplex PCR; TCRdb's copy keeps in-frame clones and lacks some. The data contain tens of thousands of clones, about 81% of them singletons. This sample is part of a study of a mutant IDH1 vaccine in newly diagnosed glioma. Study information: Vaccination started 4-6 weeks after radiotherapy alone, or with temozolomide cycles.

The time point is: week 23, last vaccination. The study gave 300 ug of mutant IDH1 20-mer peptide per vaccine dose, with topical imiquimod. This receptor was taken from a middle-aged woman with glioma. Some clones in this sample may be carry-over from other donors' samples. Sample: PBMCs, taken from a glioma patient whose treatment included an IDH1 peptide vaccine.

Here the CDR3 reads CASSLEAGGFGEQFF. CDR3 nucleotides: TGCGCCAGCAGCTTGGAAGCGGGGGGCTTCGGTGAGCAGTTCTTC. This sequence joins TRBV5-1 and TRBJ2-1, with 9 positions matching TRBD2. V was clipped by 0 bases and J by 9 bases; unmatched bases: 7. Germline lookup yields CDR1 SGHRS and CDR2 YFSETQ. This CDR3 is built from 15 residues.